These 19 T cell receptor beta chains were all obtained from the same sample, sequenced in a study of blood T cell repertoires in COVID-19. Assay: immunoSEQ multiplex PCR; the TCRdb copy retains only in-frame clones and omits some. The sample gives about 200,000 clones, roughly 80% of which show up once; about 5.5% is in the top ten. Sample: PBMCs or T cells enriched from blood (not recorded which). Source of these receptors: a woman aged 55-69 years with acute COVID-19.

The chain combines TRBV7-2 with TRBJ1-1, with 8 positions matching TRBD1. Trimming took 0 bases from V and 3 from J; bases not matched to a gene: 0. This CDR3 region has 14 residues. CDR1 and CDR2 from the germline V gene are SGHTA and FQGNSA. As DNA, the CDR3 is TGTGCCAGCAGCTTAGCGACAGGGGACACTGAAGCTTTCTTT. Translating it yields CASSLATGDTEAFF.

This clone has just one count. The rearrangement links TRBV24-1 to TRBJ1-2; D not resolved. The CDR3 sequence is 14 residues long. Trimming left V 4 bases short and J 2 bases short, with 10 bases between. Germline values: CDR1 KGHDR, CDR2 SFDVKD. CDR3 DNA sequence: TGTGCCACCAGTGAGCCAGACAAGAACTATGGCTACACCTTC. It encodes CATSEPDKNYGYTF.

The V gene is TRBV10-3, the J gene TRBJ2-1; 10 nucleotides align to TRBD2. Germline CDR1 and CDR2: ENHRY and SYGVKD. Germline trimming cut 7 bases from V and 4 bases from J; bases unmatched to any gene: 4. The CDR3 consists of 14 residues. CDR3 sequence (DNA): TGTGCCATCACTGGGACTAGCGAGTACAATGAGCAGTTCTTC. It specifies CAITGTSEYNEQFF.

The chain uses TRBV27 and TRBJ1-4, with D uncertain. V was shortened by 6 bases and J by 0 bases, with 5 bases between the two germline ends. The CDR3 contains 13 residues. Germline CDR1 MNHEY, CDR2 SMNVEV (reference sequence). The CDR3 reads CASSPSTNEKLFF. DNA of the CDR3: TGTGCCAGCAGCCCCTCAACTAATGAAAAACTGTTTTTT.

This chain joins TRBV3-1 (or the pseudogene TRBV3-2) and TRBJ1-3; 8 positions agree with TRBD1. The CDR3 has 19 residues. Germline CDR1 reads LGHDT; CDR2 reads YNNKEL (reference sequence). Trimming cost V 2 bases and J 0 bases; bases outside gene matches: 12. The CDR3 loop reads CASSQTGTGPFFSGNTIYF. The CDR3, as DNA: TGTGCCAGCAGCCAAACCGGGACAGGCCCGTTCTTCTCTGGAAACACCATATATTTT.

CDR3 in amino acids: CASRCRANEQFF. As DNA, the CDR3 is TGCGCCAGCAGGTGTAGAGCGAATGAGCAGTTCTTC. The chain recombines TRBV10-1 with TRBJ2-1; no firm D call. This CDR3 is 12 amino acids long. V shed 6 bases and J shed 7 bases, with 10 bases lying between them. Looked up from germline, CDR1 is WNHNN and CDR2 is SYGVQD (reference sequence).

The chain joins TRBV7-2 to TRBJ1-2, with D maybe TRBD1 (5 bases). CDR1 and CDR2 from the germline V gene are SGHTA and FQGNSA. The CDR3 has 15 residues. Trimming removed 5 bases at V and 4 bases at J, with 17 bases between. The CDR3 protein is CASSPYRGESYGYTF. The DNA of the CDR3 is TGTGCCAGCAGCCCTTATCGGGGGGAGAGCTATGGCTACACCTTC.

CDR3 DNA sequence: TGTGCCAGCAGCTCGGGACTAGCGGGGCGGGTTGAGCAGTTCTTC. This codes for CASSSGLAGRVEQFF. The chain recombines TRBV7-2 with TRBJ2-1; TRBD2 aligns across 13 bases. The CDR3 totals 15 residues. Germline V gene data show CDR1 as SGHTA and CDR2 as FQGNSA. V dropped 4 bases and J dropped 9; count of bases not matched to a gene: 6.

This rearrangement joins TRBV6-5 to TRBJ2-1; 9 bases line up with TRBD1. This CDR3 has 11 residues. The V gene end was trimmed by 8 bases and the J gene end by 8 bases; junction bases not matched to a gene: 1. The germline gives CDR1 MNHEY, CDR2 SVGAGI. CDR3 in amino acids: CASGTGYEQFF. CDR3 DNA: TGTGCCAGCGGGACAGGGTATGAGCAGTTCTTC.

This chain links TRBV14 with TRBJ1-1; 8 nucleotides line up with TRBD1. The CDR3 has 17 amino acids. V lost 4 bases, J lost 3 bases, and 13 bases stayed unmatched. CDR1 is SGHDN and CDR2 is FVKESK in the germline V gene. The CDR3, as DNA: TGTGCCAGCAGCCTGCTAGGGCAGGGGGCAGGAGACACTGAAGCTTTCTTT. As protein: CASSLLGQGAGDTEAFF.

J is TRBJ1-3 and V is TRBV9, with 7 positions matching TRBD1. The germline V gene encodes CDR1 SGDLS and CDR2 YYNGEE. This CDR3 is built from 16 residues. The J segment lost 4 bases and the V segment lost 1 base, leaving 8 bases of the junction unmatched. CDR3 bases: TGTGCCAGCAGCGTAACCCGACAGGGAACCGGAAACACCATATATTTT. Its protein is CASSVTRQGTGNTIYF.

This chain connects TRBV6-1 to TRBJ2-1; no clear D gene. Germline values: CDR1 MNHNS, CDR2 SASEGT. V was clipped by 3 bases and J by 3 bases, with 15 bases between them. The CDR3 loop spans 16 amino acids. The CDR3 spells CASSDSQSGFYNEQFF. The CDR3 DNA sequence: TGTGCCAGCAGTGATTCGCAGTCCGGGTTCTACAATGAGCAGTTCTTC.

Only a few counts were recorded for this clone. The chain uses TRBV6-2 or TRBV6-3 and TRBJ2-2, with D perhaps matching TRBD2 (6 bases). V was pared by 5 bases and J by 6 bases, with 16 bases between. CDR1 and CDR2 (germline): MNHEY, SVGEGT. This CDR3 has 15 amino acids. Here the CDR3 reads CASSNRDWFAGELFF. The DNA for the CDR3 is TGTGCCAGCAGTAACCGGGACTGGTTCGCCGGGGAGCTGTTTTTT.

Here the CDR3 DNA reads TGTGCCAGCAGCTTAGCCGGTAGCGGGGGTGGTACGCAGTATTTT. Translation: CASSLAGSGGGTQYF. The V call is TRBV13, the J call TRBJ2-3; 9 bases line up with TRBD2. The CDR3 spans 15 residues. Germline CDR1 reads PRHDT; CDR2 reads FYEKMQ (reference sequence). V lost 1 base to trimming and J lost 8 bases; unmatched junction nucleotides: 7. Variable domain in full (rest from reference TRBV13 and TRBJ2-3): AAGVIQSPRHLIKEKRETATLKCYPIPRHDTVYWYQQGPGQDPQFLISFYEKMQSDKGSIPDRFSAQQFSDYHSELNMSSLELGDSALYFCASSLAGSGGGTQYFGPGTRLTVL.

The chain joins TRBV7-2 to TRBJ2-3, with D perhaps TRBD2 (5 bases). The CDR3 spans 15 residues. Germline V lookup: CDR1 SGHTA, CDR2 FQGNSA. V was trimmed by 5 bases and J by 4 bases, leaving 16 bases between them. CDR3 coding DNA: TGTGCCAGCAGCCCGAGAAGTGTCGGGGCAGATACGCAGTATTTT. Translated, it gives CASSPRSVGADTQYF.

In nucleotides, the CDR3 is TGTGCCAGCAGCTTCTATAGCGGGGGCTACAATGAGCAGTTCTTC. It encodes CASSFYSGGYNEQFF. The J gene is TRBJ2-1, the V gene TRBV7-2; 9 bases match TRBD2. Trimming at V came to 3 bases and at J to 3 bases, leaving 3 bases not matched to a gene. CDR1 and CDR2 (germline): SGHTA, FQGNSA. This CDR3 is 15 amino acids long.

J is TRBJ1-1 and V is TRBV11-3, with D possibly being TRBD1 (5 bases). The CDR3 spans 14 residues. The germline gives CDR1 SGHNT, CDR2 YENEEA. Between the trimmed V and J ends, which lost 1 base and 4 bases, there was a span of 10 bases. The CDR3 coding sequence is TGTGCCAGCAGCTTAGGACAGAGGAGCACTGAAGCTTTCTTT. Its protein product is CASSLGQRSTEAFF.

This chain uses TRBV7-2 with TRBJ2-1, with 9 bases aligning to TRBD2. CDR1 and CDR2 from the germline V gene are SGHTA and FQGNSA. CDR3 size: 15 residues. V shed 1 base, J shed 8 bases, and the junction held 6 bases outside the gene matches. CDR3 protein: CASSLGGSGSHEQFF. CDR3 bases: TGTGCCAGCAGCTTAGGGGGTAGCGGGAGCCATGAGCAGTTCTTC.

V usage is TRBV6-1 and J usage is TRBJ2-5; D uncertain. Trimming shortened V by 5 bases and J by 1 base, and 8 bases separated the two germline ends. The CDR3 spans 13 residues. From germline, CDR1 is MNHNS and CDR2 SASEGT. CDR3 nucleotides: TGTGCCAGCAGTCCGCTAGGCCAAGAGACCCAGTACTTC. As protein: CASSPLGQETQYF.